Listed here are 30 T cell receptor beta chains from one sample, sequenced in a study of identical twins. TCRdb ran MiXCR on the 5' RACE reads and lists one entry per CDR3 protein. The repertoire includes about 150,000 distinct CDR3 sequences, around 3.4% of them detected once, and 8.1% sits in the top ten. The sequenced sample consisted of memory T cells sorted from blood. These receptor sequences come from a man aged 18-30 years in good health.

This clonotype was seen many times. This sequence joins TRBV5-6 and TRBJ2-3; D might be TRBD2 (5 bases). Germline assignment: CDR1 SGHDT and CDR2 YYEEEE. The CDR3 is 13 amino acids. With 4 bases removed from V and 2 bases from J, the gap between germline ends came to 8 bases. CDR3 nucleotides: TGTGCCAGCAGCCAACTAGACACAGATACGCAGTATTTT. Translation: CASSQLDTDTQYF.

This clonotype has a handful of counts. The chain employs TRBV6-2 or TRBV6-3 and TRBJ2-3, with D uncertain. Trimming left V 6 bases short and J 5 bases short, with 12 bases between. The CDR3 covers 13 residues. Germline V gene lookup returns CDR1 MNHEY and CDR2 SVGEGT. CDR3 sequence (DNA): TGTGCCAGCAGACGACTGAATCGAGATACGCAGTATTTT. This gives the protein CASRRLNRDTQYF.

This clonotype was seen ten or more times. The chain is built from TRBV7-9 and TRBJ2-5, with D perhaps matching TRBD2 (6 bases). This CDR3 has 13 amino acids. Trimming removed 5 bases from V and 5 bases from J, with 12 bases in between. The germline gives CDR1 SEHNR, CDR2 FQNEAQ (reference sequence). The CDR3 spells CASSPLRGETQYF. The CDR3 DNA sequence: TGTGCCAGCAGCCCCCTCCGGGGGGAGACCCAGTACTTC.

This clonotype was seen repeatedly, ten times or more. V and J are TRBV11-2 and TRBJ2-5, with unresolved D. Trimming left V 5 bases short and J 5 bases short, with 15 bases between. The CDR3 has 14 residues. Germline values: CDR1 SGHAT, CDR2 FQNNGV. The CDR3 region has the DNA TGTGCCAGCAGCACCCGCCAGGTGGCTGAGACCCAGTACTTC. It encodes CASSTRQVAETQYF.

This clonotype was observed at least ten times. The rearrangement links TRBV24-1 to TRBJ2-1; D is uncertain. CDR1 and CDR2 from the germline V gene are KGHDR and SFDVKD. V was clipped by 5 bases and J by 9 bases, with 13 bases between them. The CDR3 is made up of 13 amino acids. CDR3 nucleotide sequence: TGTGCCACCAGTGTAGGCTCCTATGGTGAGCAGTTCTTC. Translated, it gives CATSVGSYGEQFF.

At least ten counts were recorded for this clonotype. The chain uses TRBV6-1 and TRBJ2-7, with D unresolved. V lost 6 bases and J lost 3, with 3 bases in between. The V gene's germline CDR1 is MNHNS and CDR2 SASEGT. The CDR3 contains 10 residues. The CDR3 here is CASRIYEQYV. CDR3 sequence (DNA): TGTGCCAGCAGAATCTACGAGCAGTACGTC.

This clonotype has at least ten counts. The DNA of the CDR3 is TGCGCCAGCAGCCCCGGGCCCTGGAGGGGGGCCAACGTCCTGACTTTC. Encoded protein: CASSPGPWRGANVLTF. The V gene is TRBV4-1, the J gene TRBJ2-6; D may be TRBD2 (5 bases). CDR3 length equals 16 residues. The V gene's germline CDR1 is MGHRA and CDR2 YSYEKL. V dropped 4 bases and J dropped 4 bases, with 14 bases sitting between them.

This rearrangement joins TRBV7-2 to TRBJ2-5; the match to TRBD2 covers 8 bases. This CDR3 is 14 amino acids long. V was clipped by 4 bases and J by 5 bases; unmatched bases: 6. Germline CDR1 and CDR2: SGHTA and FQGNSA. The CDR3 DNA sequence: TGTGCCAGCAGCTGGGGACTAGATGAGGAGACCCAGTACTTC. This codes for CASSWGLDEETQYF.

This clonotype was picked up many times. The chain employs TRBV15 and TRBJ1-1; D gene uncertain. This CDR3 contains 14 residues. Germline lookup yields CDR1 LNHNV and CDR2 YYDKDF (reference sequence). The V end lost 5 bases, the J end lost 1 base, and 11 bases lay between the germline ends. DNA for the CDR3: TGTGCCACCAGCCCGCACAAGACGAACACTGAAGCTTTCTTT. Translating gives CATSPHKTNTEAFF. Combining the CDR3 with reference TRBV15 and TRBJ1-1 gives the whole variable domain DAMVIQNPRYQVTQFGKPVTLSCSQTLNHNVMYWYQQKSSQAPKLLFHYYDKDFNNEADTPDNFQSRRPNTSFCFLDIRSPGLGDTAMYLCATSPHKTNTEAFFGQGTRLTVV.

This clonotype was seen ten or more times. The V gene is TRBV12-3 or TRBV12-4, the J gene TRBJ1-1; TRBD1 aligns across 7 bases. The ends lost 0 bases at V and 6 bases at J; junction bases unmatched: 1. The CDR3 has 13 residues. The CDR3 reads CASSLAQGAEAFF. CDR3 nucleotide sequence: TGTGCCAGCAGTTTAGCGCAGGGGGCTGAAGCTTTCTTT.

This clonotype was recorded at least ten times. This chain connects TRBV19 to TRBJ2-2; tentatively, D is TRBD1 (5 bases). Germline values: CDR1 LNHDA, CDR2 SQIVND (reference sequence). Trimming cost V 11 bases and J 0 bases, with 13 bases left between them. The length of the CDR3 is 14 residues. As DNA, the CDR3 is TGTGCCGGAAAGAAGGGGTCGAACACCGGGGAGCTGTTTTTT. Its protein product is CAGKKGSNTGELFF.

This clonotype was recorded at least ten times. This chain connects TRBV19 to TRBJ2-7, with 10 bases identical to TRBD1. CDR1 and CDR2 (germline): LNHDA, SQIVND (reference sequence). This CDR3 region has 15 residues. J lost 3 bases, V lost 5 bases, and 7 bases had no gene match. The CDR3 is CASSLAGTGDYEQYF. CDR3 coding DNA: TGTGCCAGTAGTCTAGCCGGGACAGGGGACTACGAGCAGTACTTC.

This clonotype was counted between two and nine times. The V call is TRBV5-6, the J call TRBJ2-1; a weak D match, TRBD2 (5 bases). Trimming took off 2 bases at V and 9 bases at J, with 12 bases between the two ends. CDR3 length: 13 residues. Germline lookup yields CDR1 SGHDT and CDR2 YYEEEE. This CDR3 is CASSLAAFGEQFF. The CDR3 DNA reads as TGTGCCAGCAGCTTAGCGGCTTTCGGTGAGCAGTTCTTC. Based on the CDR3 plus reference TRBV5-6 and TRBJ2-1, the full variable domain is DAGVTQSPTHLIKTRGQQVTLRCSPKSGHDTVSWYQQALGQGPQFIFQYYEEEERQRGNFPDRFSGHQFPNYSSELNVNALLLGDSALYLCASSLAAFGEQFFGPGTRLTVL.

This clonotype was picked up many times. The V call is TRBV12-3 or TRBV12-4, the J call TRBJ2-3; 13 nucleotides agree with TRBD2. The CDR3 is 17 amino acids. J lost 3 bases, V lost 6 bases, and 9 bases had no gene match. The CDR3 DNA is TGTGCCAGCAGCGGACTAGCGGGAGCTTTCTGGACAGATACGCAGTATTTT. This codes for CASSGLAGAFWTDTQYF.

This clonotype appeared many times. The genes are TRBV3-1 and TRBJ2-6, with D hard to call. The CDR3 runs to 12 residues. Germline V CDR1 and CDR2: LGHDT, YNNKEL (reference sequence). V dropped 5 bases and J dropped 3 bases, with 2 bases sitting between them. The CDR3 sequence is CASSGGANVLTF. The CDR3 coding sequence is TGTGCCAGCAGCGGTGGGGCCAACGTCCTGACTTTC.

This clonotype was counted many times. V and J are TRBV30 and TRBJ2-7; a weak D match, TRBD1 (6 bases). Per the germline V gene, CDR1 is GTSNPN and CDR2 is SVGIG (reference sequence). V was pared by 6 bases and J by 5 bases, with 20 bases between. CDR3 length: 14 amino acids. The CDR3 bases are TGTGCCTGTACTAAACGCCAACAGGGCAACGAGCAGTACTTC. Its translation is CACTKRQQGNEQYF.

This clonotype was found many times. The chain carries TRBV7-2 and TRBJ1-3, with D unresolved. Looked up from germline, CDR1 is SGHTA and CDR2 is FQGNSA. The CDR3 totals 14 residues. Trimming pared 1 base from V and 5 bases from J, leaving 9 bases between. The CDR3 nucleotides are TGTGCCAGCAGCTTAGTCGCGGTTCGAAACACCATATATTTT. Encoded protein: CASSLVAVRNTIYF.

This clonotype was picked up many times. The rearrangement links TRBV3-1 to TRBJ1-2, with TRBD1 identical over 9 bases. The CDR3 is 13 amino acids. V dropped 4 bases and J dropped 7; count of bases not matched to a gene: 4. Germline V gene sequence: CDR1 LGHDT, CDR2 YNNKEL (reference sequence). The DNA of the CDR3 is TGTGCCAGCAGCCGGGACAGGGTCGGTGGCTACACCTTC. Encoded protein: CASSRDRVGGYTF.

There are many counts of this clonotype. The chain joins TRBV12-3 or TRBV12-4 to TRBJ2-2; D gene unclear. Trimming left V 2 bases short and J 6 bases short, with 4 bases between. The CDR3 consists of 12 residues. Here the CDR3 DNA reads TGTGCCAGCAGTTTAACCGCCGGGGAGCTGTTTTTT. This sequence encodes CASSLTAGELFF.

V is TRBV5-1 and J is TRBJ1-1; 10 bases are a match to TRBD1. CDR3 length: 17 residues. V trimming: 0 bases; J trimming: 0 bases; junction bases outside the gene matches: 5. Per germline, CDR1 SGHRS and CDR2 YFSETQ. This CDR3 reads CASSLGQGALVNTEAFF. Written as DNA, the CDR3 is TGCGCCAGCAGCTTGGGACAGGGGGCTTTAGTGAACACTGAAGCTTTCTTT.

This clonotype was recorded at least ten times. The V gene is TRBV12-3 or TRBV12-4, the J gene TRBJ2-3; D gene uncertain. This CDR3 region has 15 residues. V gave up 0 bases and J gave up 0 bases, with 7 bases separating them. DNA for the CDR3: TGTGCCAGCAGTTTAGCTGGAGCTAGCACAGATACGCAGTATTTT. Its protein product is CASSLAGASTDTQYF.

At least ten counts were recorded for this clonotype. The CDR3 sequence is CASSLFWDEQFF. Written as DNA, the CDR3 is TGTGCCAGCAGTTTATTCTGGGATGAGCAGTTCTTC. The chain recombines TRBV28 with TRBJ2-1; D remains ambiguous. This CDR3 is 12 amino acids long. Germline V gene lookup returns CDR1 MDHEN and CDR2 SYDVKM. V gave up 1 base and J gave up 8 bases, with 6 bases separating them.

This clonotype was recorded many times. This rearrangement joins TRBV6-5 to TRBJ2-3; D is possibly TRBD1 (5 bases). V was shortened by 2 bases and J by 0 bases, with 12 bases between the two germline ends. Per germline, CDR1 MNHEY and CDR2 SVGAGI. The CDR3 length is 16 residues. The CDR3 sequence: CASSYQGPVSTDTQYF. The CDR3 DNA is TGTGCCAGCAGTTACCAGGGCCCAGTAAGCACAGATACGCAGTATTTT.

This clonotype was counted ten times or more. V is TRBV12-3 or TRBV12-4 and J is TRBJ1-1; D remains ambiguous. Trimming cost V 1 base and J 1 base, with 10 bases left between them. CDR3 length: 15 residues. The CDR3 region has the DNA TGTGCCAGCAGTTTAGGTCAGAGTTCGAACACTGAAGCTTTCTTT. Protein: CASSLGQSSNTEAFF.

Ten or more counts support this clonotype. This chain uses TRBV5-6 with TRBJ1-2; D possibly corresponds to TRBD1 (5 bases). The CDR3 length is 13 residues. The V end lost 6 bases, the J end lost 6 bases, and 15 bases lay between the germline ends. Germline CDR1 is SGHDT and CDR2 is YYEEEE. The CDR3 protein is CASIRRGPDGYTF. In DNA form, the CDR3 reads TGTGCCAGCATCAGGAGGGGACCAGATGGCTACACCTTC. Filled out from reference TRBV5-6 and TRBJ1-2, the complete variable domain reads DAGVTQSPTHLIKTRGQQVTLRCSPKSGHDTVSWYQQALGQGPQFIFQYYEEEERQRGNFPDRFSGHQFPNYSSELNVNALLLGDSALYLCASIRRGPDGYTFGSGTRLTVV.

This clonotype was observed at least ten times. The rearrangement uses TRBV6-1 and TRBJ2-1; 9 bases align to TRBD1. This CDR3 is 18 amino acids long. The germline CDR1 and CDR2 sequences are MNHNS and SASEGT. V trimming: 6 bases; J trimming: 4 bases; junction bases outside the gene matches: 16. The CDR3 DNA follows: TGTGCCAGCAGGCCGGGACAGGGATCGGGAGTCGGGTACAATGAGCAGTTCTTC. This encodes CASRPGQGSGVGYNEQFF.

In its sample, this clonotype was seen many times. The V gene is TRBV20-1, the J gene TRBJ2-3; D is possibly TRBD2 (7 bases). Looked up from germline, CDR1 is DFQATT and CDR2 is SNEGSKA (reference sequence). This CDR3 spans 14 amino acids. The V end was cut by 3 bases, the J end by 3 bases, with 13 bases between. The CDR3 bases are TGCAGTGCTAGTAAGGGGGGGAGGACAGATACGCAGTATTTT. Translation gives CSASKGGRTDTQYF.

This clonotype was seen many times. The V and J genes are TRBV7-8 and TRBJ1-2, with 8 bases aligning to TRBD1. This CDR3 is 15 amino acids long. Germline trimming cut 5 bases from V and 4 bases from J; bases unmatched to any gene: 9. Looked up from germline, CDR1 is SGHVS and CDR2 is FQNEAQ. The CDR3 here is CASSDRTGTSYGYTF. The CDR3 DNA sequence: TGTGCCAGCAGCGACCGGACAGGGACGAGCTATGGCTACACCTTC.

This clonotype has only a few counts. The J gene is TRBJ2-7, the V gene TRBV30, with D unresolved. The CDR3 consists of 12 residues. CDR1 and CDR2 (germline): GTSNPN, SVGIG (reference sequence). The V end was cut by 2 bases, the J end by 4 bases, with 9 bases between. This chain's CDR3 is CAWSLTLYEQYF. CDR3 DNA: TGTGCCTGGAGTTTGACGCTTTACGAGCAGTACTTC. Full variable domain (missing parts from reference TRBV30 and TRBJ2-7): SQTIHQWPATLVQPVGSPLSLECTVEGTSNPNLYWYRQAAGRGLQLLFYSVGIGQISSEVPQNLSASRPQDRQFILSSKKLLLSDSGFYLCAWSLTLYEQYFGPGTRLTVT.

The sample holds many counts of this clonotype. The J gene is TRBJ2-7, the V gene TRBV4-3; D possibly corresponds to TRBD1 (6 bases). The ends were cut back, 0 bases at V and 0 bases at J, with 9 bases in the middle. CDR3 length: 15 residues. CDR1 and CDR2 (germline): LGHNA, YSLEER. CDR3 region: CASSQDRGFSYEQYF. CDR3 in DNA: TGCGCCAGCAGCCAAGATAGGGGGTTCTCCTACGAGCAGTACTTC.